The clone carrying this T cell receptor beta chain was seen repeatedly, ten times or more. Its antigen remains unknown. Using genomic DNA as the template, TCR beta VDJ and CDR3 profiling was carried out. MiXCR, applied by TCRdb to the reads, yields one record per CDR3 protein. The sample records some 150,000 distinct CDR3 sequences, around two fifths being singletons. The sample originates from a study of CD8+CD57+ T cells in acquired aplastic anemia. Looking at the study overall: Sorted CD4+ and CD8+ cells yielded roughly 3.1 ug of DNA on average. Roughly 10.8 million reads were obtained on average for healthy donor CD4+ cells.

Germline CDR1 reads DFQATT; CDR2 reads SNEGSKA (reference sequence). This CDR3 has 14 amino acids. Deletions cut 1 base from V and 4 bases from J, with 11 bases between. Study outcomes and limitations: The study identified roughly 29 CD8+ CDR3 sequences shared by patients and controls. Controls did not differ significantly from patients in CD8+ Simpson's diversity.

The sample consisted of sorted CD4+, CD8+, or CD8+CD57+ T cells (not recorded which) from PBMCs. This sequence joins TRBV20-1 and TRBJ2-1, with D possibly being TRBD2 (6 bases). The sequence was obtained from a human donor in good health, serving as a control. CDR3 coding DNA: TGCAGTGCTAGAGCGACTAGTACTTACAATGAGCAGTTCTTC. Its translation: CSARATSTYNEQFF.